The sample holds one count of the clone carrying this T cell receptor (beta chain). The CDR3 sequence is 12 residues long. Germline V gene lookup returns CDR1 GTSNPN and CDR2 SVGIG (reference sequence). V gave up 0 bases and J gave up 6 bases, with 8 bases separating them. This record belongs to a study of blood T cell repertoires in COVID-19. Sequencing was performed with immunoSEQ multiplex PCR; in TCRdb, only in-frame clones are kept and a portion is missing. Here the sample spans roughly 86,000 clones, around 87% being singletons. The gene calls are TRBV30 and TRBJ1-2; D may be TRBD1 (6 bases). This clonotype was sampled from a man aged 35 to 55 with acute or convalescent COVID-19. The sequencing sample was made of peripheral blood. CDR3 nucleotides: TGTGCCTGGAGTGTAGGGGGGGATGGCTACACCTTC. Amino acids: CAWSVGGDGYTF. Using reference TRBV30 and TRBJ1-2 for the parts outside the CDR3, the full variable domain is SQTIHQWPATLVQPVGSPLSLECTVEGTSNPNLYWYRQAAGRGLQLLFYSVGIGQISSEVPQNLSASRPQDRQFILSSKKLLLSDSGFYLCAWSVGGDGYTFGSGTRLTVV.